Presented here are 25 T cell receptor beta chains from one specimen sequenced in a study of cytomegalovirus exposure and HLA in healthy donors. The PCR used 60 Vbeta and 13 Jbeta primers. Profiled with immunoSEQ multiplex PCR; TCRdb holds only in-frame clones, not every one. This sample has around 76,000 clones, with nearly 80% found just once. Sequenced sample: PBMCs. These receptors were obtained from a woman in her thirties or forties in good health and CMV-seropositive.

This clone was seen more than once but under ten times. The genes are TRBV27 and TRBJ1-2, with TRBD1 matching 9 bases. The V gene end was trimmed by 2 bases and the J gene end by 3 bases; junction bases not matched to a gene: 4. Germline V lookup: CDR1 MNHEY, CDR2 SMNVEV (reference sequence). CDR3 length: 15 amino acids. The CDR3: CASSLGQGSYYGYTF. Here the CDR3 DNA reads TGTGCCAGCAGTTTAGGACAGGGGTCATACTATGGCTACACCTTC.

The V call is TRBV19, the J call TRBJ1-3; the D is unclear. Trimming removed 5 bases from V and 8 bases from J, with 13 bases in between. CDR3 length: 13 residues. Germline-derived CDR1 and CDR2 are LNHDA and SQIVND (reference sequence). This CDR3 reads CASSQRVGDTIYF. The CDR3 nucleotides are TGTGCCAGTAGTCAGCGCGTCGGGGACACCATATATTTT.

This clone has only a few counts. The chain joins TRBV6-5 to TRBJ1-5; 8 bases line up with TRBD1. CDR1 MNHEY and CDR2 SVGAGI come from the germline V gene. Trimming cost V 7 bases and J 4 bases; bases outside gene matches: 6. This CDR3 region has 14 residues. For the CDR3, the DNA is TGTGCCAGCATTCAGGGGGCGGGTAATCAGCCCCAGCATTTT. Amino acids: CASIQGAGNQPQHF.

V usage is TRBV4-3 and J usage is TRBJ2-3, with 8 bases identical to TRBD2. The J segment lost 0 bases and the V segment lost 2 bases, leaving 4 bases of the junction unmatched. Germline V gene lookup returns CDR1 LGHNA and CDR2 YSLEER. This CDR3 contains 16 residues. This CDR3 is CASSQRRGVSTDTQYF. CDR3 in DNA: TGCGCCAGCAGCCAACGGCGGGGGGTGAGCACAGATACGCAGTATTTT.

This clone appeared once. CDR3 DNA sequence: TGTGCCAGCAGCGTGGGACTAGCGGGGTATAGCACAGATACGCAGTATTTT. It translates to CASSVGLAGYSTDTQYF. The rearrangement joins TRBV9 to TRBJ2-3; 13 bases align to TRBD2. Unmatched junction bases numbered 3, after V lost 2 bases and J lost 0 bases. The CDR3 has 17 residues. Per the germline V gene, CDR1 is SGDLS and CDR2 is YYNGEE.

Worth noting for this clone: The junction does not match germline at one end; this may be a read error. The chain uses TRBV5-1 and TRBJ2-5, with D possibly matching TRBD1 (5 bases). The germline V gene has CDR1 SGHRS and CDR2 YFSETQ. The CDR3 totals 11 residues. CDR3: CASRGEEIQYF. The CDR3 DNA reads as TGCGCCAGCAGAGGGGAAGAGATCCAGTACTTC.

The rearrangement links TRBV29-1 to TRBJ1-1, with TRBD1 as a possible D gene (5 bases). Between the trimmed V and J ends, which lost 3 bases and 5 bases, there was a span of 13 bases. From germline, CDR1 is SQVTM and CDR2 ANQGSEA. CDR3 length: 13 residues. The CDR3: CSVDRAEGTEAFF. CDR3 DNA: TGCAGCGTTGACAGGGCGGAAGGGACTGAAGCTTTCTTT.

The rearrangement joins TRBV28 to TRBJ2-7; the D gene is possibly TRBD1 (5 bases). This CDR3 contains 13 residues. Germline loops: CDR1 MDHEN, CDR2 SYDVKM. V was trimmed by 7 bases and J by 3 bases, leaving 13 bases between them. CDR3 amino acids: CASTNFQGYEQYF. CDR3 nucleotides: TGTGCCAGCACCAATTTCCAGGGCTACGAGCAGTACTTC.

This clone has a single count. V is TRBV11-2 and J is TRBJ2-3, with 7 nucleotides matching TRBD1. Germline CDR1 reads SGHAT; CDR2 reads FQNNGV. Trimming removed 5 bases from V and 7 bases from J; junction bases left unmatched: 9. CDR3 length: 14 residues. The CDR3 DNA sequence: TGTGCCAGCAGCCCCCGGGGACAGCCTTATACGCAGTATTTT. It translates to CASSPRGQPYTQYF. Complete variable domain (other parts from reference TRBV11-2 and TRBJ2-3): EAGVAQSPRYKIIEKRQSVAFWCNPISGHATLYWYQQILGQGPKLLIQFQNNGVVDDSQLPKDRFSAERLKGVDSTLKIQPAKLEDSAVYLCASSPRGQPYTQYFGPGTRLTVL.

This clone has a single count. The CDR3 DNA reads TGTGCCAGCAGCTTATTGACAGGGGGCAACACTGAAGCTTTCTTT. This translates into CASSLLTGGNTEAFF. The rearrangement uses TRBV7-6 and TRBJ1-1; 10 bases align to TRBD1. Germline-derived CDR1 and CDR2 are SGHVS and FNYEAQ. V shed 2 bases, J shed 2 bases, and the junction held 2 bases outside the gene matches. The CDR3 extends over 15 amino acids.

The J gene is TRBJ2-6, the V gene TRBV5-6; the D is unclear. Per the germline V gene, CDR1 is SGHDT and CDR2 is YYEEEE. The CDR3 is 13 amino acids. The V end lost 1 base, the J end lost 4 bases, and 3 bases lay between the germline ends. CDR3 region: CASSLSGANVLTF. CDR3 nucleotide sequence: TGTGCCAGCAGCTTGAGCGGGGCCAACGTCCTGACTTTC.

The chain recombines TRBV4-1 with TRBJ2-1, with D uncertain. This CDR3 has 14 amino acids. Trimming stripped 2 bases from V and 9 bases from J, with 14 bases between. CDR1 and CDR2 from the germline V gene are MGHRA and YSYEKL. CDR3 DNA sequence: TGCGCCAGCAGCCAACCTACTCGAGGCGGTGAGCAGTTCTTC. Protein: CASSQPTRGGEQFF.

The J gene is TRBJ1-6, the V gene TRBV6-5; weak D call: TRBD1 (5 bases). V was cut by 4 bases and J by 6 bases, with 7 bases left in between. Germline-derived CDR1 and CDR2 are MNHEY and SVGAGI. The CDR3 has 13 amino acids. CDR3 nucleotide sequence: TGTGCCAGCAGTTGGGGGGGTAATTCACCCCTCCACTTT. This encodes CASSWGGNSPLHF.

CDR3 protein: CASSSGVRETQYF. The CDR3 DNA follows: TGTGCCAGCAGCTCCGGGGTGAGGGAGACCCAGTACTTC. The rearrangement links TRBV7-2 to TRBJ2-5; tentative D call: TRBD2 (5 bases). Trimming took 4 bases from V and 5 from J, leaving 11 bases between them. The CDR3 extends over 13 amino acids. Per germline, CDR1 SGHTA and CDR2 FQGNSA. The variable domain in full, with the rest retrieved from reference TRBV7-2 and TRBJ2-5, is GAGVSQSPSNKVTEKGKDVELRCDPISGHTALYWYRQSLGQGLEFLIYFQGNSAPDKSGLPSDRFSAERTGGSVSTLTIQRTQQEDSAVYLCASSSGVRETQYFGPGTRLLVL.

This sequence joins TRBV2 and TRBJ2-1, with D tentatively TRBD2 (7 bases). Per germline, CDR1 SNHLY and CDR2 FYNNEI. The CDR3 runs 14 residues. Trimming stripped 4 bases from V and 2 bases from J, with 9 bases between. DNA of the CDR3: TGTGCCAGCAGTGGAGGGGGGGCCTACAATGAGCAGTTCTTC. Protein product: CASSGGGAYNEQFF.

The V gene is TRBV7-9, the J gene TRBJ2-5; a weak D match, TRBD1 (5 bases). The CDR3 is 14 residues long. Trimming cost V 4 bases and J 8 bases, with 17 bases left between them. The germline gives CDR1 SEHNR, CDR2 FQNEAQ (reference sequence). CDR3 residues: CASSSDTPWDTQYF. In DNA, the CDR3 is TGTGCCAGCAGCTCGGACACCCCGTGGGATACCCAGTACTTC.

This chain links TRBV7-9 with TRBJ2-1; 11 bases map to TRBD2. In germline, CDR1 is SEHNR, CDR2 FQNEAQ (reference sequence). Germline trimming cut 5 bases from V and 8 bases from J; bases unmatched to any gene: 5. CDR3 size: 14 residues. The CDR3 nucleotides are TGTGCCAGCAGCCGTGGACTAGCGGGCTATGAGCAGTTCTTC. Protein sequence: CASSRGLAGYEQFF.

The V gene is TRBV11-2, the J gene TRBJ1-6; D is unclear. The CDR3 extends over 14 amino acids. Trimming removed 3 bases from V and 7 bases from J, with 10 bases in between. Germline V lookup: CDR1 SGHAT, CDR2 FQNNGV. CDR3 sequence: CASSFSQANSPLHF. As DNA, the CDR3 is TGTGCCAGCAGCTTTAGTCAGGCAAATTCACCCCTCCACTTT. The full variable domain, with the rest looked up from reference TRBV11-2 and TRBJ1-6, is EAGVAQSPRYKIIEKRQSVAFWCNPISGHATLYWYQQILGQGPKLLIQFQNNGVVDDSQLPKDRFSAERLKGVDSTLKIQPAKLEDSAVYLCASSFSQANSPLHFGNGTRLTVT.

The chain links TRBV11-2 to TRBJ1-5, with no clear D. This CDR3 has 14 residues. Germline V gives CDR1 SGHAT, CDR2 FQNNGV. Trimming took 3 bases from V and 0 from J, leaving 6 bases between them. The DNA for the CDR3 is TGTGCCAGCAGCTTTGCGGATAGCAATCAGCCCCAGCATTTT. Translation gives CASSFADSNQPQHF.

The chain joins TRBV30 to TRBJ1-1; D remains unclear. The CDR3 consists of 13 residues. The ends were cut back, 3 bases at V and 10 bases at J, with 18 bases in the middle. CDR1 and CDR2 from the germline V gene are GTSNPN and SVGIG (reference sequence). The CDR3 nucleotides read TGTGCCTGGAGGTACGGGGAGGGCGTGCGAGCTTTCTTT. Protein product: CAWRYGEGVRAFF.

The genes are TRBV15 and TRBJ2-1; TRBD1 matches at 8 bases. Germline V gene data show CDR1 as LNHNV and CDR2 as YYDKDF (reference sequence). With 7 bases clipped from V and 4 bases from J, the junction kept 6 bases outside the gene matches. The CDR3 has 14 residues. The DNA for the CDR3 is TGTGCCACCAATGACAGGGGCCAATACAATGAGCAGTTCTTC. Its protein product is CATNDRGQYNEQFF.

The genes are TRBV7-2 and TRBJ2-2; D perhaps matches TRBD2 (7 bases). Germline V gene lookup returns CDR1 SGHTA and CDR2 FQGNSA. The CDR3 consists of 14 residues. V was pared by 8 bases and J by 0 bases, with 10 bases between. Here the CDR3 DNA reads TGTGCCAGCGCGCGGGGGCCGAACACCGGGGAGCTGTTTTTT. This codes for CASARGPNTGELFF.

The V call is TRBV5-1, the J call TRBJ2-1; the D gene is possibly TRBD1 (6 bases). The CDR3 has 12 residues. Germline lookup yields CDR1 SGHRS and CDR2 YFSETQ. The germline V and J ends were trimmed by 0 bases and 10 bases, with 8 bases remaining between them. The CDR3 sequence is CASSLGGTEQFF. CDR3 DNA sequence: TGCGCCAGCAGCTTGGGAGGGACAGAGCAGTTCTTC.

The chain recombines TRBV30 with TRBJ2-1; the D gene is possibly TRBD2 (5 bases). Per germline, CDR1 GTSNPN and CDR2 SVGIG (reference sequence). V lost 3 bases to trimming and J lost 0 bases, with 6 bases between them. The CDR3 length is 13 residues. The CDR3, as DNA: TGTGCCTGGAGGGGGAGCTCCTACAATGAGCAGTTCTTC. Translated: CAWRGSSYNEQFF.

The chain employs TRBV7-2 and TRBJ2-7, with 9 nucleotides matching TRBD1. CDR1 and CDR2 from the germline V gene are SGHTA and FQGNSA. The J segment lost 5 bases and the V segment lost 4 bases, leaving 6 bases of the junction unmatched. The length of the CDR3 is 14 residues. The CDR3 coding sequence is TGTGCCAGCAGCTCCCACAGGGGGCTCGACGAGCAGTACTTC. Encoded protein: CASSSHRGLDEQYF.